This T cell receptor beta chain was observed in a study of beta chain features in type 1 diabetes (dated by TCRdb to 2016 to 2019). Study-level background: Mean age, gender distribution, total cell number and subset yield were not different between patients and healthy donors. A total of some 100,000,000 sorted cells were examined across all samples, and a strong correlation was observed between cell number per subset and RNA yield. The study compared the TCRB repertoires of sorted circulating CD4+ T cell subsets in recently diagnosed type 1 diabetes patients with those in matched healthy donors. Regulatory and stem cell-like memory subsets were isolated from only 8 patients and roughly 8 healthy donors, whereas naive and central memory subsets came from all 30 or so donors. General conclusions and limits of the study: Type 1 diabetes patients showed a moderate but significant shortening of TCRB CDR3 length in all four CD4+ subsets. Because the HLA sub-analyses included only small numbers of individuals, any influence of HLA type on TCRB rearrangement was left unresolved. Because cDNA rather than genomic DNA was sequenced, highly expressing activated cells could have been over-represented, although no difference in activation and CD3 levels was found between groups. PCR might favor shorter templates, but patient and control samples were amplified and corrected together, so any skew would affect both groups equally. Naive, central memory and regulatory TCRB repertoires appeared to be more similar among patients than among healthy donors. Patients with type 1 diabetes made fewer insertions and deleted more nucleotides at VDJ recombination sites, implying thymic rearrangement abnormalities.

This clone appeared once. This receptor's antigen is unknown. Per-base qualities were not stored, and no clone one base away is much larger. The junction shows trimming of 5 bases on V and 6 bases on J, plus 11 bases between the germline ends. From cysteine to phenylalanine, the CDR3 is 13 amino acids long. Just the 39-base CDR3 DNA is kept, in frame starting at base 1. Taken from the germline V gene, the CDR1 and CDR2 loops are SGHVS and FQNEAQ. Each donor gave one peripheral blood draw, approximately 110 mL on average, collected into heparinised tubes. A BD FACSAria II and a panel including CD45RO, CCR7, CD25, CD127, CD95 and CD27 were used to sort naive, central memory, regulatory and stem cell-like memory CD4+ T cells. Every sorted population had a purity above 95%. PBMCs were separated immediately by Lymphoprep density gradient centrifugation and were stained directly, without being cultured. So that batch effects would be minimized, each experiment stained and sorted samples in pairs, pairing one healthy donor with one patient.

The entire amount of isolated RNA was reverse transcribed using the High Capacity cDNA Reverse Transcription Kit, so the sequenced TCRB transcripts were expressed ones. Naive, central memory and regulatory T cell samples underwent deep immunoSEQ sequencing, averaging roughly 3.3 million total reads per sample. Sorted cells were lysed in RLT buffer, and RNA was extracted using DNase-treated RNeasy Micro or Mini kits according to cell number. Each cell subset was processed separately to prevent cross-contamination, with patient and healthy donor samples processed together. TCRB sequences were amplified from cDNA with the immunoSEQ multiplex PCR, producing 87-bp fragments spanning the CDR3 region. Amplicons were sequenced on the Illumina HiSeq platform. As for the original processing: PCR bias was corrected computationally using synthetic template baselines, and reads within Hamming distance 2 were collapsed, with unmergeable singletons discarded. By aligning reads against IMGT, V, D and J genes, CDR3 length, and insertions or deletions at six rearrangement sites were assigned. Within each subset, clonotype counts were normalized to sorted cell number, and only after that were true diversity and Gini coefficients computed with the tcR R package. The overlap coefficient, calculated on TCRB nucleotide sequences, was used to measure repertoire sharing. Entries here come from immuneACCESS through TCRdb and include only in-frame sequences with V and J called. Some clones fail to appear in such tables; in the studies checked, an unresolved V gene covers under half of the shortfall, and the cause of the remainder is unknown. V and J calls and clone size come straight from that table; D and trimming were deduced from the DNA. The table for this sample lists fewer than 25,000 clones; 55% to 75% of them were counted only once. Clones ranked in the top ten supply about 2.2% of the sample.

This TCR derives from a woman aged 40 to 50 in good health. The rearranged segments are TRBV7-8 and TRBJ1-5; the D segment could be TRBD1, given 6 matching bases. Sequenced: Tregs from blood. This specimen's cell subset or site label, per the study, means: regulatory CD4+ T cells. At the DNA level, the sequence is TGTGCCAGCAGCGCCCAGGGGAGTCAGCCCCAGCATTTT. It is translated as CASSAQGSQPQHF.